This T cell receptor beta chain was recovered during a study of blood T cells in healthy people across ages. Study-wide results and limits: Per million T cells, the diversity of TCR beta decreased roughly linearly as age advanced.

The use of a sample-barcoded 5' primer and a J-beta primer mix characterized a second PCR of roughly 6 to 12 cycles. The study obtained at least 3 million CDR3-containing paired-end reads from every sample. TCRdb processed the 5' RACE reads anew with MiXCR; each CDR3 protein has one entry. The table lists roughly 1,300,000 distinct CDR3 sequences, 59% of them singletons. PBMCs numbering at least 6 million were isolated per sample. This clonotype was recorded once. The antigen remains unidentified. Germline V gene data show CDR1 as MNHEY and CDR2 as SMNVEV (reference sequence). CDR3 size: 12 residues. Trimming removed 3 bases from V and 11 bases from J, with 13 bases in between.

The receptor was isolated from a man aged 18 to 35 in good health. The sequencing sample was made of blood. The rearrangement uses TRBV27 and TRBJ1-1; tentative D call: TRBD1 (5 bases). In DNA form, the CDR3 reads TGTGCCAGCAGTTTGGGGAGGGGATCGGCTTTCTTT. Its protein is CASSLGRGSAFF.